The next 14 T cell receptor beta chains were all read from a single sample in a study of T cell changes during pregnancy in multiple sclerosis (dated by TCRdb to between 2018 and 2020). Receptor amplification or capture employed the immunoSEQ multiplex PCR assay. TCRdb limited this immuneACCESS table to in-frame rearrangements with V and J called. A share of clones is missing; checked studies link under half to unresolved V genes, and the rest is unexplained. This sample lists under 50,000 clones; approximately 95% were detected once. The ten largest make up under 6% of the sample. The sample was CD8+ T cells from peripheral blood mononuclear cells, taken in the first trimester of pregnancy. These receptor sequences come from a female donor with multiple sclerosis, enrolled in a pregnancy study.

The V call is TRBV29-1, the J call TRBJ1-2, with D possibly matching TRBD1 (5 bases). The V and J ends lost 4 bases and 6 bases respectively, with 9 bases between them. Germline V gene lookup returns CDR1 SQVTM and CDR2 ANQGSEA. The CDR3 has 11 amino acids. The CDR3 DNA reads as TGCAGCGTTGTACAGGCGGATGGCTACACCTTC. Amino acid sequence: CSVVQADGYTF.

This CDR3 is CASTGGTNTGELFF. Here the CDR3 DNA reads TGTGCCAGCACAGGGGGCACGAACACCGGGGAGCTGTTTTTT. The V and J genes are TRBV7-9 and TRBJ2-2, with 8 bases aligning to TRBD1. The germline V gene encodes CDR1 SEHNR and CDR2 FQNEAQ (reference sequence). After removal of 7 bases from V and 0 bases from J, the junction contained 1 base not matched to a gene. The CDR3 totals 14 residues.

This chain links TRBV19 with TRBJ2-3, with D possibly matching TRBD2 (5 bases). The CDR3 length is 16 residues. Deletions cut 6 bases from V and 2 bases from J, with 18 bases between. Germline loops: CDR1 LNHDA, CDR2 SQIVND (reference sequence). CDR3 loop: CASRMIAEGFTDTQYF. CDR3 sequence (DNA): TGTGCCAGTAGGATGATAGCCGAGGGTTTCACAGATACGCAGTATTTT.

The CDR3 here is CASSLIRGAYEQYF. CDR3 in DNA: TGTGCCAGCAGCTTAATACGGGGTGCGTACGAGCAGTACTTC. J is TRBJ2-7 and V is TRBV5-6; a possible D gene is TRBD2 (5 bases). CDR3 length: 14 residues. V shed 2 bases and J shed 4 bases, with 13 bases lying between them. Germline V gene lookup returns CDR1 SGHDT and CDR2 YYEEEE.

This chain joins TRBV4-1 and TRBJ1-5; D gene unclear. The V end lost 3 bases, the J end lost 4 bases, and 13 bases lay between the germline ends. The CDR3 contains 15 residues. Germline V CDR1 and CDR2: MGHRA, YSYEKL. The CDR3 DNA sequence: TGCGCCAGCAGCCAGTTCGGGGTGGGGAATCAGCCCCAGCATTTT. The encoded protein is CASSQFGVGNQPQHF.

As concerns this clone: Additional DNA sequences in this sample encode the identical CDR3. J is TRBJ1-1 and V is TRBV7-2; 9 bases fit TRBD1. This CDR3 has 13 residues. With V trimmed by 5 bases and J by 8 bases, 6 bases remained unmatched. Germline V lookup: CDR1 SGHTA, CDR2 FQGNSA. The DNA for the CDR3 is TGTGCCAGCAGCCTAAACAGGGGGCAAGAAGCTTTCTTT. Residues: CASSLNRGQEAFF.

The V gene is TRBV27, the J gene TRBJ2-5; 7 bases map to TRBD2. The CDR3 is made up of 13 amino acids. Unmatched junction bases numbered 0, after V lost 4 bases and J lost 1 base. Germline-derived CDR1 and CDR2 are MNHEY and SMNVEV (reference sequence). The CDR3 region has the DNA TGTGCCAGCAGTTGGGGGGGCCAAGAGACCCAGTACTTC. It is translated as CASSWGGQETQYF.

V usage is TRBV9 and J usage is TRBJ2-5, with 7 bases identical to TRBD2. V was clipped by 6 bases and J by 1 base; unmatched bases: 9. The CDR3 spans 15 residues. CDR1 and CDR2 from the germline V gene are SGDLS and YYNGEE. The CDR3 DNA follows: TGTGCCAGCACATACACGGGCGGGGGCCAAGAGACCCAGTACTTC. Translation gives CASTYTGGGQETQYF.

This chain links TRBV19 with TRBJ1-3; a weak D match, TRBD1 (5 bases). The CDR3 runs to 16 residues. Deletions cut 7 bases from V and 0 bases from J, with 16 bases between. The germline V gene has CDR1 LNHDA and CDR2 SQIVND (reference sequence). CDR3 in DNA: TGTGCCAGTAAACCGTACACAGGCAGCTCTGGAAACACCATATATTTT. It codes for CASKPYTGSSGNTIYF.

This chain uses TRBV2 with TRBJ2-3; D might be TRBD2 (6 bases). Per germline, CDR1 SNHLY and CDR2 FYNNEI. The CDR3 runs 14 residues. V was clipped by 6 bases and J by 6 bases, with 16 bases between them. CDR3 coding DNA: TGTGCCAGCAGGTGGAGGGGCGCGAGGGATACGCAGTATTTT. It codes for CASRWRGARDTQYF.

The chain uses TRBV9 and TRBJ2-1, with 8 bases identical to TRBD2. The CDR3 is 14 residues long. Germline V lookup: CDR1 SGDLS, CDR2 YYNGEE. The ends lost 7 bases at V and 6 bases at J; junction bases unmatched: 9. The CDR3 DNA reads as TGTGCCAGCTCCATAAGGACTAGCATCAATGAGCAGTTCTTC. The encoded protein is CASSIRTSINEQFF. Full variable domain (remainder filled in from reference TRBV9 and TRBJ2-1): DSGVTQTPKHLITATGQRVTLRCSPRSGDLSVYWYQQSLDQGLQFLIQYYNGEERAKGNILERFSAQQFPDLHSELNLSSLELGDSALYFCASSIRTSINEQFFGPGTRLTVL.

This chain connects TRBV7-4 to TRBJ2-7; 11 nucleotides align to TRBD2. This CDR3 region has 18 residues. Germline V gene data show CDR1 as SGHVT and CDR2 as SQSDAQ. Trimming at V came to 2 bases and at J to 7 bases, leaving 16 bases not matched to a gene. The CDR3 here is CASSLIGGRTSGWGEQYF. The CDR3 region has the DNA TGTGCCAGCAGCTTAATTGGGGGTCGGACTAGCGGGTGGGGAGAGCAGTACTTC.

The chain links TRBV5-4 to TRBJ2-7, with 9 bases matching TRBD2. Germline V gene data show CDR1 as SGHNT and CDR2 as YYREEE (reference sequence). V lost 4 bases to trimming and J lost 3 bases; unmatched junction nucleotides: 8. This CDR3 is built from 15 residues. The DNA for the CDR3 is TGTGCCAGCAGCCCGCGGGAGGGCCCTATCTACGAGCAGTACTTC. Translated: CASSPREGPIYEQYF.

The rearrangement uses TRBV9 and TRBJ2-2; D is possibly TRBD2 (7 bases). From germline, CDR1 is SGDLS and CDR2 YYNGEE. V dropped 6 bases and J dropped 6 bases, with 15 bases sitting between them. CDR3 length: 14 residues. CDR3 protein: CASTGAGVAGELFF. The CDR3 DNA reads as TGTGCCAGCACGGGGGCGGGAGTGGCCGGGGAGCTGTTTTTT.